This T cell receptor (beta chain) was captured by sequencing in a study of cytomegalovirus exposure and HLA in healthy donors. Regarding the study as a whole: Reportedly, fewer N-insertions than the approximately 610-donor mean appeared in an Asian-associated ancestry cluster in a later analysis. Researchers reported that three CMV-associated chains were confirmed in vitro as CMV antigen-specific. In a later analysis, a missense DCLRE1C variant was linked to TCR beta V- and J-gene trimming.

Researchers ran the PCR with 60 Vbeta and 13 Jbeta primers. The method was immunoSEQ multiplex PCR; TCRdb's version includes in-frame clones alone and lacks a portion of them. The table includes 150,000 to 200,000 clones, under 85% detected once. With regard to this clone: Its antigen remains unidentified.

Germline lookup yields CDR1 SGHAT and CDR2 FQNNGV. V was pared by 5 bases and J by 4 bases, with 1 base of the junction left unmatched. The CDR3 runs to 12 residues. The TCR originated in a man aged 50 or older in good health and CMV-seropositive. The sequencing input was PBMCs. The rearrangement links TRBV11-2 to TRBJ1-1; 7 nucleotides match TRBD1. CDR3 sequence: CASSRQGTEAFF. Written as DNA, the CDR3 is TGTGCCAGCAGCCGACAGGGCACTGAAGCTTTCTTT.